The T cell receptor (beta chain) under discussion was sequenced for a study of cytomegalovirus exposure and HLA in healthy donors. Findings and limits, study-wide: Within an earlier analysis, most TCR beta V segments proved productive either about 87% or about 30% of the time. A missense DCLRE1C variant was associated with V- and J-gene trimming of TCR beta chains in a later analysis, and an independent cohort replicated the association. Presence/absence analyses assumed roughly uniform sequencing depth across donors, which may not hold.

With respect to this clone: Its specificity is not known.

The PCR used 60 Vbeta and 13 Jbeta primers. In the original analysis: A follow-up analysis tallied 73 million or so unique TCR beta chains, about 10 million shared. Sequenced by immunoSEQ multiplex PCR; TCRdb stores in-frame clones only, minus some. From that table come the V and J calls and clone size; the DNA was used to work out D and trimming. The data contain roughly 130,000 clones, approximately 80% of them singletons. The V gene's germline CDR1 is LNHDA and CDR2 SQIVND (reference sequence). CDR3 length: 14 residues. V lost 7 bases, J lost 0 bases, and 6 bases stayed unmatched. The sequencing input was PBMCs. V gene TRBV19 combines with J gene TRBJ2-7, with 7 bases aligning to TRBD2. This TCR was recovered from a man in his late teens or twenties in good health and CMV-seronegative. CDR3: CASKSGLSSYEQYF. The DNA for the CDR3 is TGTGCCAGTAAGTCGGGACTAAGCTCCTACGAGCAGTACTTC.